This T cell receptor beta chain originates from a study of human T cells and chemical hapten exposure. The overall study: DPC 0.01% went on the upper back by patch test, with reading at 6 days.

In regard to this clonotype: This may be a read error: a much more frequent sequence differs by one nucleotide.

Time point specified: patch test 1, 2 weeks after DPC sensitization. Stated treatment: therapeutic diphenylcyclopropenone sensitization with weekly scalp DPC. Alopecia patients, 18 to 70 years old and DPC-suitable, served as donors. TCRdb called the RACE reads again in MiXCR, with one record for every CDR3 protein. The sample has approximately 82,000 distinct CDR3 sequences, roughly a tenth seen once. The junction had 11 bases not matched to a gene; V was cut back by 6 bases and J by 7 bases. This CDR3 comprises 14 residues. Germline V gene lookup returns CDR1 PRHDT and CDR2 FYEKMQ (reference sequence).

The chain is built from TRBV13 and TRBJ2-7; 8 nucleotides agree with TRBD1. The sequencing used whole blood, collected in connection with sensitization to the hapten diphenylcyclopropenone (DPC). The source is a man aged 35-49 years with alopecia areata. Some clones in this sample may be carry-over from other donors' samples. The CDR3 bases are TGTGCCAGCAGACTACCGGGACAGGCCAGTGAGCAGTACTTC. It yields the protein CASRLPGQASEQYF. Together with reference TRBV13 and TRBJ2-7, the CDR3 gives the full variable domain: AAGVIQSPRHLIKEKRETATLKCYPIPRHDTVYWYQQGPGQDPQFLISFYEKMQSDKGSIPDRFSAQQFSDYHSELNMSSLELGDSALYFCASRLPGQASEQYFGPGTRLTVT.